The clone carrying this T cell receptor (beta chain) was recorded a few times. The data originate from a study of blood T cell repertoires in COVID-19. Study overall: From T cells, B-cell-depleted T cells, or PBMCs came the material, which was cDNA or gDNA.

In the original analysis: The assay estimated nucleated cells by amplifying reference gene primers. Here immunoSEQ multiplex PCR was the method, and the copy in TCRdb shows in-frame clones only, minus some. That table furnishes V, J and clone size, whereas the DNA furnished D and trimming. Of more than 200,000 clones detected, roughly 89% appear once; the ten largest clones hold over 4%. What the recovered Cohort 3 donors had was two negative PCRs, clearance, or symptom resolution. Germline V gene lookup returns CDR1 SGHNT and CDR2 YYREEE (reference sequence). The CDR3 loop spans 16 amino acids. The germline V and J ends were trimmed by 4 bases and 3 bases, with 17 bases remaining between them.

V gene TRBV5-4 combines with J gene TRBJ2-1; D is unresolved. The receptor comes from a woman aged 25-40 years who had recovered from COVID-19. Sequenced sample: PBMCs or T cells enriched from blood (not recorded which). CDR3 DNA sequence: TGTGCCAGCAGCCCTAACTCGGGTGATCACTACAATGAGCAGTTCTTC. The encoded protein is CASSPNSGDHYNEQFF.